The 21 T cell receptor beta chains below were found in one sample sequenced in a study of regulatory T cells. Study conclusions and caveats: Hydrophobic residues at CDR3 positions 6 and 7 were enriched in conventional CD4+ T cells of CD3G-deficient patients.

The PCR used 52 TRBV and 13 TRBJ primers. TCRdb keeps only in-frame clones here, not all; method: immunoSEQ multiplex PCR. The repertoire includes some 15,000 clones, 75% to 85% of them detected once, and more than 7% sits in the top ten. The antigens these receptors bind are not known. What was sequenced was conventional CD4+ T cells sorted from blood. These receptors were collected from a person aged 25 to 39 with CD3G deficiency.

CDR3 sequence (DNA): TGCGCCAGCATAGAAGGGACAGGGGGCACTGAAGCTTTCTTT. Amino acid sequence: CASIEGTGGTEAFF. The V gene is TRBV10-2, the J gene TRBJ1-1; TRBD1 agrees at 11 bases. The CDR3 consists of 14 residues. V was clipped by 7 bases and J by 4 bases; unmatched bases: 5. Germline CDR1 WSHSY, CDR2 SAAADI.

The rearrangement uses TRBV28 and TRBJ2-3, with D perhaps given as TRBD1 or TRBD2 (5 bases each). The CDR3 consists of 14 residues. CDR1 and CDR2 (germline): MDHEN, SYDVKM. With 6 bases removed from V and 4 bases from J, the gap between germline ends came to 14 bases. As DNA, the CDR3 is TGTGCCAGCAGCGGTCTTGGGGGTGCAGATACGCAGTATTTT. It specifies CASSGLGGADTQYF. Looking up the rest from reference TRBV28 and TRBJ2-3 gives the full variable domain: DVKVTQSSRYLVKRTGEKVFLECVQDMDHENMFWYRQDPGLGLRLIYFSYDVKMKEKGDIPEGYSVSREKKERFSLILESASTNQTSMYLCASSGLGGADTQYFGPGTRLTVL.

The rearrangement joins TRBV5-1 to TRBJ1-1; D gene uncertain. The ends were cut back, 0 bases at V and 5 bases at J, with 8 bases in the middle. The CDR3 has 13 amino acids. Germline V gene sequence: CDR1 SGHRS, CDR2 YFSETQ. The CDR3 spells CASSLVSGTEAFF. The CDR3, as DNA: TGCGCCAGCAGCTTGGTTTCGGGGACTGAAGCTTTCTTT.

The rearrangement links TRBV7-8 to TRBJ2-7; D may be TRBD1 (6 bases). The CDR3 consists of 15 residues. From germline, CDR1 is SGHVS and CDR2 FQNEAQ. Deletions cut 5 bases from V and 2 bases from J, with 16 bases between. Here the CDR3 DNA reads TGTGCCAGCAGCCAGGGGACAAGCGAAGCCTACGAGCAGTACTTC. Translating it yields CASSQGTSEAYEQYF.

The chain joins TRBV28 to TRBJ2-7; D possibly matches TRBD1 or TRBD2 (6 bases each). Germline V CDR1 and CDR2: MDHEN, SYDVKM. The ends were cut back, 8 bases at V and 6 bases at J, with 23 bases in the middle. The CDR3 consists of 15 residues. The CDR3 coding sequence is TGTGCCAGCGGAGAGGGGGGATCAAGCGTTCGCGAGCAGTACTTC. Protein product: CASGEGGSSVREQYF.

This chain uses TRBV28 with TRBJ2-7, with TRBD2 identical over 8 bases. From germline, CDR1 is MDHEN and CDR2 SYDVKM. The junction had 15 bases not matched to a gene; V was cut back by 7 bases and J by 7 bases. The CDR3 extends over 15 amino acids. The CDR3 nucleotides are TGTGCCAGCACCCGGGGTAGTAGCGGGACAAGGGAGCAGTACTTC. This translates into CASTRGSSGTREQYF.

CDR3 DNA sequence: TGTGCCAGTAGTCCCCGATCGGGACGGTCAAATGAAAAACTGTTTTTT. It codes for CASSPRSGRSNEKLFF. This chain connects TRBV19 to TRBJ1-4; maybe TRBD1 (5 bases). The CDR3 runs 16 residues. Germline V gene sequence: CDR1 LNHDA, CDR2 SQIVND (reference sequence). V lost 5 bases to trimming and J lost 5 bases, with 18 bases between them.

Written as DNA, the CDR3 is TGTGCCAGCAGTGAAGGAGTCAGGACAGGGGCCTTGAACACTGAAGCTTTCTTT. It specifies CASSEGVRTGALNTEAFF. V usage is TRBV6-1 and J usage is TRBJ1-1; 9 bases fit TRBD1. Trimming at V came to 1 base and at J to 0 bases, leaving 9 bases not matched to a gene. CDR1 is MNHNS, CDR2 SASEGT, per germline. The CDR3 loop spans 18 amino acids.

The CDR3 DNA reads TGTGCCAGCAGTCAGAACGGGAACAGGGTCTATGGCTACACCTTC. This encodes CASSQNGNRVYGYTF. The chain carries TRBV28 and TRBJ1-2, with D tentatively TRBD1 (6 bases). The CDR3 is 15 amino acids. The germline V and J ends were trimmed by 5 bases and 4 bases, with 17 bases remaining between them. Per the germline V gene, CDR1 is MDHEN and CDR2 is SYDVKM.

The rearrangement links TRBV29-1 to TRBJ1-2; a possible D gene is TRBD1 (5 bases). Germline V CDR1 and CDR2: SQVTM, ANQGSEA. V was cut by 8 bases and J by 10 bases, with 17 bases left in between. The CDR3 spans 11 residues. CDR3 residues: CSTKDRDDYTF. The CDR3 nucleotides read TGCAGCACAAAAGACAGAGACGACTACACCTTC.

This chain joins TRBV19 and TRBJ2-2; no definite D call. V dropped 5 bases and J dropped 0 bases, with 7 bases sitting between them. The CDR3 is made up of 14 amino acids. Germline values: CDR1 LNHDA, CDR2 SQIVND (reference sequence). DNA of the CDR3: TGTGCCAGTAGTCAGGCAGCGAACACCGGGGAGCTGTTTTTT. The encoded protein is CASSQAANTGELFF.

The rearrangement joins TRBV6-1 to TRBJ1-2; TRBD1 is a possible D gene (6 bases). Germline lookup yields CDR1 MNHNS and CDR2 SASEGT. The CDR3 runs 12 residues. Trimming took off 2 bases at V and 8 bases at J, with 9 bases between the two ends. Written as DNA, the CDR3 is TGTGCCAGCAGTGAATCAGGGGTCGGCTACACCTTC. Amino acids: CASSESGVGYTF.

The chain couples TRBV28 to TRBJ2-6; TRBD1 matches 8 bases. The J segment lost 0 bases and the V segment lost 6 bases, leaving 16 bases of the junction unmatched. This CDR3 is 20 amino acids long. The germline V gene has CDR1 MDHEN and CDR2 SYDVKM. Written as DNA, the CDR3 is TGTGCCAGCAGCCGCCGAACCCCCGGGACAGGCTCCTCTGGGGCCAACGTCCTGACTTTC. This gives the protein CASSRRTPGTGSSGANVLTF.

This chain uses TRBV5-1 with TRBJ1-2; D gene ambiguous. CDR1 and CDR2 from the germline V gene are SGHRS and YFSETQ. V was pared by 2 bases and J by 6 bases, with 14 bases between. This CDR3 region has 14 residues. The CDR3 nucleotides are TGCGCCAGCAGCTTTGGGGAGAGTAGCGATGGCTACACCTTC. Its protein product is CASSFGESSDGYTF.

V and J are TRBV7-9 and TRBJ1-4, with D perhaps matching TRBD1 (5 bases). Trimming cost V 1 base and J 8 bases, with 17 bases left between them. This CDR3 is built from 16 residues. The germline V gene encodes CDR1 SEHNR and CDR2 FQNEAQ (reference sequence). The DNA of the CDR3 is TGTGCCAGCAGCTTAGGCGCCGGCAGGGAGCAAGAAAAACTGTTTTTT. It translates to CASSLGAGREQEKLFF.

This rearrangement joins TRBV5-1 to TRBJ2-6; the D gene could be TRBD1 or TRBD2 (5 bases each). V was shortened by 4 bases and J by 8 bases, with 13 bases between the two germline ends. The V gene's germline CDR1 is SGHRS and CDR2 YFSETQ. The CDR3 has 14 amino acids. This chain's CDR3 is CASSGDGHPNVLTF. Written as DNA, the CDR3 is TGCGCCAGCAGCGGGGACGGCCACCCCAACGTCCTGACTTTC.

This chain links TRBV11-2 with TRBJ2-7; D is undetermined. Trimming cost V 2 bases and J 1 base, with 9 bases left between them. From germline, CDR1 is SGHAT and CDR2 FQNNGV. The CDR3 is 14 residues long. This CDR3 is CASSLNVPSYEQYF. Here the CDR3 DNA reads TGTGCCAGCAGCTTAAACGTCCCTTCCTACGAGCAGTACTTC. Full variable domain (rest looked up from reference TRBV11-2 and TRBJ2-7): EAGVAQSPRYKIIEKRQSVAFWCNPISGHATLYWYQQILGQGPKLLIQFQNNGVVDDSQLPKDRFSAERLKGVDSTLKIQPAKLEDSAVYLCASSLNVPSYEQYFGPGTRLTVT.

V is TRBV6-6 and J is TRBJ2-7, with 11 positions matching TRBD2. CDR1 is MNHNY and CDR2 is SVGAGI in the germline V gene (reference sequence). The CDR3 runs 16 residues. The V segment lost 0 bases and the J segment 7 bases; nucleotides outside the gene matches: 8. The CDR3 bases are TGTGCCAGCAGTTACTCGAGTCTAGCGGGGGGCAAGGAGCAGTACTTC. Protein sequence: CASSYSSLAGGKEQYF.

The rearrangement joins TRBV28 to TRBJ1-2, with D unresolved. With 6 bases removed from V and 7 bases from J, the gap between germline ends came to 9 bases. The CDR3 spans 11 residues. CDR1 and CDR2 from the germline V gene are MDHEN and SYDVKM. The DNA for the CDR3 is TGTGCCAGCAGCCCCGGTAGTGGCTACACCTTC. It codes for CASSPGSGYTF.

The chain couples TRBV11-2 to TRBJ1-1; no clear D gene. Germline CDR1 is SGHAT and CDR2 is FQNNGV. V was trimmed by 3 bases and J by 5 bases, leaving 10 bases between them. The CDR3 is made up of 13 amino acids. As DNA, the CDR3 is TGTGCCAGCAGCTTGAGGGAAAGAACTGAAGCTTTCTTT. It specifies CASSLRERTEAFF.

CDR3 in amino acids: CASSNRDRGNEQYF. The CDR3 nucleotides read TGTGCCAGCAGCAACCGGGACAGGGGAAACGAGCAGTACTTC. The genes are TRBV6-9 and TRBJ2-7; 10 bases match TRBD1. V lost 6 bases and J lost 5; bases outside the gene matches: 7. The length of the CDR3 is 14 residues. CDR1 and CDR2 from the germline V gene are MNHGY and SVAAGI.